This T cell receptor beta chain is drawn from a study of blood T cells in healthy people across ages (dated by TCRdb to between 2015 and 2017). Describing the broader study: In model experiments, roughly one uniquely barcoded TCR beta cDNA molecule per two T cells was captured by template switching. Using the same blood draw, the study looked at two additional independent replicas of 1 million unique cDNA reads for two donors, one aged 18 to 30 and the other aged 80 or older. To avoid experimental bias, donors of different ages were spread randomly across the sequencing lanes. To track age-related changes in TCR beta repertoire diversity, the study relied on deep sequencing normalized with unique cDNA molecular identifiers. The donors were divided into four age groups: young (average around 17 years), middle-aged (about 39), aged (about 60) and long-lived (about 84). Study-wide findings and limitations: Conclusive comparison of naive and antigen-experienced compartments was prevented by the profiling of bulk unsorted PBMCs. Because donor CMV infection status was unknown, age-related changes in expanded clonotypes were potentially confounded. Observed TCR beta diversity correlated strongly with the percentage of naive T cells measured by flow cytometry. As age increased, observed TCR beta diversity per million T cells dropped in a roughly linear way, and a significant reduction was already evident by age roughly 36. Estimates of total diversity based on one million sequenced T cells were regarded as lower bounds and as underestimates. Compared with the aged group, more naive CD4+ T cells, fewer expanded clones and increased TCR diversity were shown by the long-lived group, suggesting age selection.

This clonotype was detected a few times. What antigen it recognizes has not been identified. Nothing much larger sits one base from this clone, and base qualities are not available. Systemically healthy Caucasian individuals from Russia, some 38 in total and aged 6 to 90 years, were included as donors. Approximately 10 milliliters of peripheral blood were collected from each donor into EDTA-treated Vacutainer tubes. Ficoll-Paque density-gradient centrifugation was used to isolate PBMCs, with at least 6 million per sample. Total RNA, at least 5.5 micrograms per sample, was extracted from PBMCs with Trizol reagent. The percentages of naive CD45RAhigh/CD27high T cells were determined by flow cytometry on a PBMC aliquot from every donor. Libraries were made using 5' RACE. Sequencing relied on an Illumina HiSeq 2500. A second roughly 6 to 12 cycle PCR used a sample-barcoded 5' primer and a J-beta primer mix. A unique molecular identifier was introduced onto each TCR beta cDNA molecule by a template-switch 5' adaptor carrying 12 random nucleotides. At least 2.5 million CDR3-containing paired-end reads were obtained from each sample. First-strand cDNA synthesis was performed from all RNA using the Mint cDNA synthesis kit, with priming by a TRBC-specific oligonucleotide. All cDNA was treated with uracil-DNA glycosylase and then went through a first 18-cycle PCR with the universal primers M1SS and BC2_uni_R. In the paper's pipeline: Normalization of each sample was performed by random selection of 1 million high-quality reads, each carrying a distinct molecular identifier. Reads sharing molecular identifiers were discarded rather than binned into consensus sequences. MiTCR, with a Q25 quality threshold and the strictest error-elimination algorithm, was used for CDR3 identification, clonotype clustering and error correction. Lower-bound total TCR beta diversity was estimated with a nonparametric unseen species model using Euler transformation. The public reads were reprocessed in TCRdb via fastp at Q25 and MiXCR, keeping in-frame beta chains. Rows are combined by CDR3 protein, so each entry shows the most common genes and DNA. The V and J calls come from TCRdb's annotation, not from the publication. The sample table records about 1.6 million distinct CDR3 sequences; approximately 32% of these occur just once. The top ten constitute around 10% of the sample.

The CDR3 spans 13 residues, from the cysteine through the phenylalanine. Of the read, only the CDR3 DNA is kept; its 39 bases are in frame from base 1. V lost 4 bases and J lost 8 bases; the stretch between them is 12 bases long. The germline V gene (reference sequence) specifies SEHNR as CDR1 and FQNEAQ as CDR2. This TCR was recovered from a woman younger than 45 in good health. The sample taken for sequencing was blood. The rearranged chain carries TRBV7-9 and TRBJ2-1; the D gene assignment is ambiguous. The nucleotide sequence is TGTGCCAGCAGCTCCCTGGTTTGGGATGAGCAGTTCTTC. Its coded protein is CASSSLVWDEQFF.